The 22 T cell receptor beta chains below come from one sample, sequenced in a study of T cell changes during pregnancy in multiple sclerosis. Profiling relied on immunoSEQ multiplex PCR, and the TCRdb table lists in-frame clones only, not all of them. The data show about 100,000 clones, with 94% seen just once and more than 0.8% held by the top ten. The specimen was peripheral blood, collected before pregnancy. These TCRs come from a female donor with multiple sclerosis, enrolled in a pregnancy study.

The rearrangement uses TRBV30 and TRBJ1-2; D possibly corresponds to TRBD1 (5 bases). The CDR3 totals 13 residues. V lost 5 bases to trimming and J lost 8 bases, with 18 bases between them. Germline lookup yields CDR1 GTSNPN and CDR2 SVGIG (reference sequence). CDR3 amino acids: CAWQSRGTLGYTF. For the CDR3, the DNA is TGTGCCTGGCAGTCCCGCGGGACCCTCGGCTACACCTTC.

The chain is built from TRBV5-4 and TRBJ1-1, with TRBD1 identical over 8 bases. This CDR3 contains 15 residues. CDR1 is SGHNT, CDR2 YYREEE, per germline (reference sequence). V shed 4 bases, J shed 6 bases, and the junction held 11 bases outside the gene matches. The CDR3 DNA sequence: TGTGCCAGCAGCGGAAACAGGGGGATGCGAGCTGAAGCTTTCTTT. Its protein product is CASSGNRGMRAEAFF.

The rearrangement joins TRBV7-2 to TRBJ1-5, with 7 bases matching TRBD1. Germline V gene data show CDR1 as SGHTA and CDR2 as FQGNSA. The CDR3 is 15 amino acids. J lost 2 bases, V lost 5 bases, and 6 bases had no gene match. The CDR3 DNA reads as TGTGCCAGCAGCCGGGACAGCGGAGGCAATCAGCCCCAGCATTTT. It is translated as CASSRDSGGNQPQHF.

V is TRBV7-9 and J is TRBJ2-1, with TRBD2 matching 11 bases. Germline V gene sequence: CDR1 SEHNR, CDR2 FQNEAQ (reference sequence). CDR3 length equals 17 residues. Trimming took 4 bases from V and 1 from J; bases not matched to a gene: 6. In DNA, the CDR3 is TGTGCCAGCAGCTCAACAAGACTAGCGGGATCCTACAATGAGCAGTTCTTC. Its protein product is CASSSTRLAGSYNEQFF.

The chain links TRBV5-1 to TRBJ2-1; 7 bases agree with TRBD1. Germline lookup yields CDR1 SGHRS and CDR2 YFSETQ. The CDR3 totals 14 residues. J gave up 3 bases and V 7 bases, and 7 bases lay outside the gene matches. The CDR3 here is CASATRDSYNEQFF. In DNA, the CDR3 is TGCGCCAGCGCCACCCGGGACAGCTACAATGAGCAGTTCTTC.

This clone appeared a single time. V is TRBV6-5 and J is TRBJ2-5, with TRBD1 as a possible D gene (5 bases). The CDR3 runs to 13 residues. Trimming pared 2 bases from V and 2 bases from J, leaving 6 bases between. CDR1 and CDR2 (germline): MNHEY, SVGAGI. The CDR3 region is CASSYGQQETQYF. CDR3 sequence (DNA): TGTGCCAGCAGTTACGGACAACAAGAGACCCAGTACTTC.

The CDR3 bases are TGTGCCAGCAGCTTAGCATCTCCGGGTCTCGGAGGGAGCAATCAGCCCCAGCATTTT. Amino acid sequence: CASSLASPGLGGSNQPQHF. This chain uses TRBV13 with TRBJ1-5; D is uncertain. The V gene's germline CDR1 is PRHDT and CDR2 FYEKMQ (reference sequence). V was trimmed by 1 base and J by 1 base, leaving 20 bases between them. CDR3 length: 19 residues.

The chain's CDR3 is CASSVYDYGNEQFF. In DNA form, the CDR3 reads TGTGCCAGCAGCGTCTACGACTACGGCAATGAGCAGTTCTTC. The rearrangement joins TRBV9 to TRBJ2-1; tentatively, D is TRBD2 (5 bases). V gave up 2 bases and J gave up 6 bases, with 12 bases separating them. The CDR3 contains 14 residues. Germline lookup yields CDR1 SGDLS and CDR2 YYNGEE.

The chain uses TRBV18 and TRBJ2-7, with 7 nucleotides matching TRBD1. Germline V gives CDR1 KGHSH, CDR2 LQKENI. Trimming took 2 bases from V and 5 from J; bases not matched to a gene: 9. This CDR3 spans 15 amino acids. The CDR3 DNA follows: TGTGCCAGCTCACCATCGCTGGACAGGCTGGACGAGCAGTACTTC. Its protein is CASSPSLDRLDEQYF.

The CDR3 loop reads CASSFPQGVLFF. CDR3 coding DNA: TGTGCCAGCAGCTTCCCCCAAGGGGTGTTGTTCTTC. The J gene is TRBJ2-1, the V gene TRBV5-6; possibly TRBD1 for D (5 bases). The CDR3 consists of 12 residues. The germline V gene encodes CDR1 SGHDT and CDR2 YYEEEE. The V and J ends lost 2 bases and 15 bases respectively, with 15 bases between them.

The V call is TRBV5-5, the J call TRBJ2-7, with 9 bases lining up with TRBD2. V gave up 1 base and J gave up 4 bases; unmatched junction bases: 15. CDR1 is SGHKS and CDR2 is YYEKEE in the germline V gene (reference sequence). This CDR3 comprises 18 residues. The CDR3 here is CASSLIWREGLVFYEQYF. In DNA, the CDR3 is TGTGCCAGCAGCTTGATTTGGCGGGAGGGCCTTGTTTTTTACGAGCAGTACTTC.

V usage is TRBV9 and J usage is TRBJ2-2, with D maybe TRBD2 (6 bases). Germline loops: CDR1 SGDLS, CDR2 YYNGEE. The CDR3 totals 14 residues. Trimming left V 4 bases short and J 3 bases short, with 10 bases between. CDR3 residues: CASSPGTYTGELFF. CDR3 in DNA: TGTGCCAGCAGCCCGGGGACTTACACCGGGGAGCTGTTTTTT.

The chain links TRBV5-1 to TRBJ2-3; no firm D call. Trimming removed 0 bases from V and 2 bases from J, with 7 bases in between. Germline CDR1 is SGHRS and CDR2 is YFSETQ. The CDR3 is 14 residues long. In DNA, the CDR3 is TGCGCCAGCAGCTTGGGTCTGTTCACAGATACGCAGTATTTT. Its translation: CASSLGLFTDTQYF.

This chain links TRBV7-2 with TRBJ2-5, with a weak D call TRBD2 (5 bases). The germline gives CDR1 SGHTA, CDR2 FQGNSA. Trimming removed 5 bases from V and 4 bases from J, with 8 bases in between. The length of the CDR3 is 12 residues. The CDR3 is CASSHSGETQYF. CDR3 coding DNA: TGTGCCAGCAGCCACAGCGGAGAGACCCAGTACTTC.

The chain joins TRBV27 to TRBJ2-7, with D possibly being TRBD2 (7 bases). The CDR3 is 14 residues long. From germline, CDR1 is MNHEY and CDR2 SMNVEV (reference sequence). The V gene lost 3 bases and the J gene lost 1 base, with 10 bases spanning the gap. CDR3 in DNA: TGTGCCAGCAGTTTTGCGGGGGCTTCCTACGAGCAGTACTTC. Translating it yields CASSFAGASYEQYF.

The J gene is TRBJ2-4, the V gene TRBV27, with TRBD2 matching 10 bases. This CDR3 has 16 residues. CDR1 and CDR2 (germline): MNHEY, SMNVEV (reference sequence). With 5 bases clipped from V and 7 bases from J, the junction kept 11 bases outside the gene matches. CDR3 in amino acids: CASSLTSGTIPNIQYF. DNA of the CDR3: TGTGCCAGCAGTCTAACTAGCGGGACTATACCCAACATTCAGTACTTC.

The genes are TRBV19 and TRBJ1-1; D call uncertain. CDR1 and CDR2 (germline): LNHDA, SQIVND (reference sequence). Trimming took off 3 bases at V and 6 bases at J, with 14 bases between the two ends. CDR3 length: 14 amino acids. The CDR3 sequence is CASSIRPAEPEAFF. The CDR3 region has the DNA TGTGCCAGTAGTATTAGGCCAGCGGAGCCTGAAGCTTTCTTT.

There are a few counts of this clone. The gene calls are TRBV5-5 and TRBJ1-1; unclear D gene. This CDR3 is 13 amino acids long. CDR1 SGHKS and CDR2 YYEKEE come from the germline V gene (reference sequence). Between the trimmed V and J ends, which lost 3 bases and 0 bases, there was a span of 6 bases. The DNA of the CDR3 is TGTGCCAGCAGCTGGGCCATGAACACTGAAGCTTTCTTT. Translation: CASSWAMNTEAFF.

The chain carries TRBV19 and TRBJ2-1, with TRBD2 matching over 9 bases. Germline lookup yields CDR1 LNHDA and CDR2 SQIVND (reference sequence). Trimming at V came to 5 bases and at J to 8 bases, leaving 4 bases not matched to a gene. The CDR3 covers 13 residues. The CDR3 loop is CASSLAGADEQFF. DNA for the CDR3: TGTGCCAGTAGTTTAGCGGGAGCCGATGAGCAGTTCTTC.

This sequence joins TRBV23-1 and TRBJ2-6; 9 bases agree with TRBD1. TRBV23-1 counts as an open reading frame of uncertain function. With V trimmed by 2 bases and J by 2 bases, 13 bases remained unmatched. CDR3 size: 20 residues. CDR3 loop: CASSQMGQGLWVPGANVLTF. CDR3 coding DNA: TGCGCCAGCAGTCAAATGGGACAGGGTCTCTGGGTTCCTGGGGCCAACGTCCTGACTTTC.

The chain combines TRBV5-1 with TRBJ1-4, with 9 bases identical to TRBD1. The CDR3 is made up of 14 amino acids. Per the germline V gene, CDR1 is SGHRS and CDR2 is YFSETQ. With V trimmed by 3 bases and J by 6 bases, 3 bases remained unmatched. The CDR3 sequence: CASSYRGLDEKLFF. The CDR3 DNA sequence: TGCGCCAGCAGCTACAGGGGGCTTGATGAAAAACTGTTTTTT.

V and J are TRBV5-6 and TRBJ2-7, with D tentatively TRBD2 (6 bases). The V end lost 4 bases, the J end lost 0 bases, and 26 bases lay between the germline ends. Germline V gives CDR1 SGHDT, CDR2 YYEEEE. There are 19 residues in the CDR3. The CDR3 DNA is TGTGCCAGCAGCCCACCCACGACTAGTTCTAAAATGCACTCCTACGAGCAGTACTTC. This translates into CASSPPTTSSKMHSYEQYF.